This T cell receptor (beta chain) is drawn from a study of CD4 T cells in relation to SARS-CoV-2 and coronaviruses. Study details: Crossreactive spike epitopes shared across donors were mapped to their HLA restriction.

Trimming pared 3 bases from V and 3 bases from J, leaving 8 bases between. The CDR3 runs 13 residues. Germline CDR1 reads LGHDT; CDR2 reads YNNKEL (reference sequence). In the case of this clone: What it binds is unknown.

The unexposed donors gave CD4+ T cells in 2011-2018, prior to COVID-19. Cryopreserved PBMCs were CD4-enriched, then split into naive and memory cells. Profiling relied on immunoSEQ multiplex PCR, and the TCRdb table lists in-frame clones only, not all of them. The data show 65,000 or so clones, about 87% seen once. Overall study findings and caveats: Crossreactivity was assessed only for spike protein, not other viral proteins.

The rearrangement links TRBV3-1 (or the pseudogene TRBV3-2) to TRBJ2-5, with D perhaps TRBD1 (5 bases). The receptor was derived from a human donor in good health. The sample comprised memory CD4+ T cells from PBMCs. The CDR3 spells CASSQTAKETQYF. DNA of the CDR3: TGTGCCAGCAGCCAGACAGCGAAAGAGACCCAGTACTTC.